Given below is one T cell receptor (beta chain) in context. The antigen is unknown. TCRdb re-derived calls from the reads in MiXCR, one entry per CDR3 protein. The repertoire holds fewer than 850,000 distinct CDR3 sequences, with just under 30% as singletons. This sample was taken from a study of T cell repertoires in cytomegalovirus infection. Turning to the study itself: Matching HLA type, along with CMV infection, was indicated by public TCR beta signatures.

CDR1 and CDR2 from the germline V gene are MNHNY and SVGAGI (reference sequence). J was trimmed by 4 bases and V by 5 bases; bases with no gene match: 10. The CDR3 spans 15 residues. Regarding the study as a whole: HLA-C-restricted, CMV-specific TCR beta clonotypes were dominant ex vivo.

This TCR was recovered from a human donor in good health (CMV status not recorded). Some clones in this sample may be carry-over from other donors' samples. This chain uses TRBV6-6 with TRBJ1-1; 7 bases map to TRBD1. This material consisted of cultured CD8+ T cells from PBMCs, taken from culture after CMV antigen stimulation. The CDR3 sequence is CASSPYEGAGTEAFF. DNA of the CDR3: TGTGCCAGCAGTCCCTATGAGGGGGCTGGCACTGAAGCTTTCTTT.